This is a list of T cell receptor beta chains from one sample in a study of blood T cells in healthy people across ages. TCRdb fed the 5' RACE reads into MiXCR, producing one record per CDR3 protein. The sample has approximately 1,000,000 distinct CDR3 sequences, under 40% seen once. The sample taken for sequencing was blood. These receptors were collected from a man younger than 35 in good health. CDR3s include the opening cysteine and the closing phenylalanine or tryptophan. The order of the fields is V gene, CDR3 length, CDR3 protein.

V: TRBV7-9; length: 14; CDR3: CASSFPGQPNGYTF
V: TRBV20-1; length: 14; CDR3: CSAYPDRGDTEAFF
V: TRBV5-1; length: 12; CDR3: CASSPGGQVQYF
V: TRBV6-2/TRBV6-3; length: 14; CDR3: CASSYGTGFYEQYF
V: TRBV6-1; length: 16; CDR3: CASLKKQGLSGNTIYF
V: TRBV10-3; length: 13; CDR3: CATGRQGGTEAFF
V: TRBV3-1; length: 18; CDR3: CASSHGNSGGPRTDTQYF
V: TRBV4-1; length: 15; CDR3: CASSQEIAGTDTQYF
V: TRBV20-1; length: 10; CDR3: CSAPGYGYTF
V: TRBV20-1; length: 14; CDR3: CSASRLGTTDTQYF
V: TRBV6-2/TRBV6-3; length: 11; CDR3: CASGTVNGGYF
V: TRBV7-9; length: 14; CDR3: CASSLRAVPYEQYF
V: TRBV20-1; length: 13; CDR3: CSASPQGRREAFF
V: TRBV12-3/TRBV12-4; length: 15; CDR3: CASSSQGGSYNEQFF
V: TRBV10-3; length: 13; CDR3: CAIRGRESVEQYF
V: TRBV9; length: 13; CDR3: CASSVAGTLEQYF
V: TRBV20-1; length: 16; CDR3: CSARDESTGRNSPLHF
V: TRBV24-1; length: 16; CDR3: CATSDATGSSYNEQFF
V: TRBV20-1; length: 13; CDR3: CSAVVRRGEKLFF
V: TRBV12-3/TRBV12-4; length: 13; CDR3: CASGLAGGETQYF
V: TRBV12-3/TRBV12-4; length: 16; CDR3: CASSLGVTAAYEKLFF
V: TRBV3-1; length: 13; CDR3: CARRASLPNGYTF
V: TRBV29-1; length: 13; CDR3: CSATLGQVEAQHF
V: TRBV6-1; length: 13; CDR3: CASSEVSNQPQHF
V: TRBV4-3; length: 14; CDR3: CASSQDQFNQPQHF
V: TRBV7-2; length: 12; CDR3: CASSFGIVGYTF
V: TRBV20-1; length: 14; CDR3: CSARIGTGTQPQHF
V: TRBV5-6; length: 14; CDR3: CASSLKQFQETQYF
V: TRBV12-3/TRBV12-4; length: 15; CDR3: CASSPRGGRRSEQYF
V: TRBV9; length: 15; CDR3: CASSVTGRVSGELFF
V: TRBV5-1; length: 16; CDR3: CASSLVSGTYTDTQYF
V: TRBV4-2; length: 15; CDR3: CASSHTDRGYQPQHF
V: TRBV7-2; length: 15; CDR3: CASRVGQGIYNEQFF
V: TRBV3-1; length: 16; CDR3: CASSHGAPFNTGELFF
V: TRBV10-3; length: 15; CDR3: CAISGGGRTYNEQFF
V: TRBV2; length: 16; CDR3: CASSHLLAGPNNEQYF
V: TRBV5-4; length: 14; CDR3: CASSSIQGRYEQYF
V: TRBV10-3; length: 15; CDR3: CAISEGQAGTYEQYF
V: TRBV27; length: 12; CDR3: CASSRVADTQYF
V: TRBV5-5; length: 15; CDR3: CASSWDEGRGNVLTF
V: TRBV2; length: 16; CDR3: CASSEAPGLATDTQYF